These 30 T cell receptor beta chains came from one sample sequenced in a study of CD8+CD57+ T cells in acquired aplastic anemia. The TCR beta profiling, which covered VDJ combination and CDR3 sequence, was carried out using genomic DNA as the template. TCRdb reanalysed the reads using MiXCR and keeps one entry per CDR3 protein. The sample carries about 190,000 distinct CDR3 sequences, less than 65% recorded once. Source material: sorted CD4+, CD8+, or CD8+CD57+ T cells (not recorded which) from PBMCs. These receptors all stem from a human donor in good health, serving as a control.

This chain connects TRBV19 to TRBJ2-7; 9 nucleotides line up with TRBD1. The CDR3 has 15 residues. The germline gives CDR1 LNHDA, CDR2 SQIVND (reference sequence). V was pared by 3 bases and J by 2 bases, with 5 bases of the junction left unmatched. The CDR3 spells CASSIGQGPPYEQYF. DNA of the CDR3: TGTGCCAGTAGTATTGGACAGGGGCCCCCCTACGAGCAGTACTTC.

The chain has TRBV6-2 or TRBV6-3 and TRBJ1-1, with TRBD1 matching 8 bases. Germline V CDR1 and CDR2: MNHEY, SVGEGT. The CDR3 has 14 amino acids. V trimming: 6 bases; J trimming: 3 bases; junction bases outside the gene matches: 6. CDR3 bases: TGTGCCAGCAGGGACAGGGCGTCGGACACTGAAGCTTTCTTT. Protein product: CASRDRASDTEAFF.

The gene calls are TRBV9 and TRBJ1-1; D may be TRBD1 (5 bases). The CDR3 spans 13 residues. V lost 5 bases, J lost 0 bases, and 8 bases lay in between. Germline V gene lookup returns CDR1 SGDLS and CDR2 YYNGEE. CDR3 protein: CASRRGLNTEAFF. The CDR3 coding sequence is TGTGCCAGCAGGAGGGGCCTGAACACTGAAGCTTTCTTT.

This clonotype was seen a few times. Just one base apart from a much larger clone, this may be a read error. The chain links TRBV10-3 to TRBJ2-1; D perhaps matches TRBD2 (5 bases). From germline, CDR1 is ENHRY and CDR2 SYGVKD. The CDR3 sequence is 12 residues long. V shed 11 bases and J shed 10 bases, with 18 bases lying between them. CDR3 DNA sequence: TGTGCCGTCAAGGATGTCGGGGTGGAGCAGTTCTTC. Translation: CAVKDVGVEQFF.

The V and J genes are TRBV15 and TRBJ2-7, with no clear D. Trimming took 3 bases from V and 2 from J, leaving 5 bases between them. The length of the CDR3 is 12 residues. Germline CDR1 reads LNHNV; CDR2 reads YYDKDF (reference sequence). CDR3 sequence reads: CATSSGPYEQYF. Here the CDR3 DNA reads TGTGCCACCAGCAGTGGCCCCTACGAGCAGTACTTC.

The sample holds one count of this clonotype. The conserved phenylalanine or tryptophan is not found at the CDR3 terminus, so this likely reflects a read error. The DNA for the CDR3 is TGTGCCAGCAGCCATCTGAGGGCGGGGAAACATCATAGCAATCAGCCCCAGCATTCT. It encodes CASSHLRAGKHHSNQPQHS. The chain is built from TRBV27 and TRBJ1-5, with D hard to call. This CDR3 has 19 amino acids. Trimming left V 6 bases short and J 0 bases short, with 24 bases between. Germline V gives CDR1 MNHEY, CDR2 SMNVEV (reference sequence).

This clonotype has only one observation. Because the CDR3 is missing its conserved closing phenylalanine or tryptophan, this is likely a read error. The chain combines TRBV7-9 with TRBJ1-1; a weak D match, TRBD1 (6 bases). Trimming took off 4 bases at V and 4 bases at J, with 28 bases between the two ends. This CDR3 comprises 19 residues. Germline CDR1 and CDR2: SEHNR and FQNEAQ (reference sequence). CDR3 sequence: CASSSRPRGGFDLSTEAFL. In DNA, the CDR3 is TGTGCCAGCAGCTCCCGCCCTAGGGGGGGCTTCGACTTGAGCACTGAAGCTTTCCTT.

V and J are TRBV20-1 and TRBJ1-2; no firm D call. Trimming removed 0 bases from V and 4 bases from J, with 3 bases in between. This CDR3 contains 11 residues. Looked up from germline, CDR1 is DFQATT and CDR2 is SNEGSKA (reference sequence). This CDR3 is CSARDPYGYTF. CDR3 nucleotides: TGCAGTGCTAGAGATCCCTATGGCTACACCTTC.

The genes are TRBV15 and TRBJ2-5, with TRBD2 matching 8 bases. This CDR3 contains 15 residues. V was pared by 3 bases and J by 11 bases, with 14 bases of the junction left unmatched. The germline V gene encodes CDR1 LNHNV and CDR2 YYDKDF (reference sequence). The CDR3 DNA reads TGTGCCACCAGCAGTCTGGAACTAGCGGACGGTGAGCAGTACTTC. Its protein product is CATSSLELADGEQYF. The full variable domain, with the rest looked up from reference TRBV15 and TRBJ2-5, is DAMVIQNPRYQVTQFGKPVTLSCSQTLNHNVMYWYQQKSSQAPKLLFHYYDKDFNNEADTPDNFQSRRPNTSFCFLDIRSPGLGDTAMYLCATSSLELADGEQYFGPGTRLLVL.

This clonotype was picked up one time. The rearrangement joins TRBV7-2 to TRBJ1-2; D is uncertain. Looked up from germline, CDR1 is SGHTA and CDR2 is FQGNSA. The ends were cut back, 6 bases at V and 8 bases at J, with 16 bases in the middle. This CDR3 is 13 amino acids long. The CDR3 DNA follows: TGTGCCAGCAGTCACGACACGGCGCAAGGCTACACCTTC. Its protein is CASSHDTAQGYTF.

This clonotype was counted ten times or more. This chain joins TRBV6-5 and TRBJ1-1; 7 nucleotides agree with TRBD1. The CDR3 sequence is 14 residues long. With V trimmed by 0 bases and J by 8 bases, 6 bases remained unmatched. Per germline, CDR1 MNHEY and CDR2 SVGAGI. CDR3 nucleotides: TGTGCCAGCAGTTACTCGACGGGACAGCCCGAAGCTTTCTTT. Translated: CASSYSTGQPEAFF.

V gene TRBV29-1 combines with J gene TRBJ2-7; D possibly corresponds to TRBD2 (6 bases). This CDR3 region has 12 residues. From germline, CDR1 is SQVTM and CDR2 ANQGSEA. Trimming removed 4 bases at V and 7 bases at J, with 14 bases between. The CDR3 nucleotides read TGCAGCGTTGGAGTAGGGGCGGGGGAGCAGTACTTC. It codes for CSVGVGAGEQYF.

On this clonotype: One junction end disagrees with the germline gene, perhaps due to a read error. The J gene is TRBJ2-1, the V gene TRBV10-3; 7 nucleotides agree with TRBD1. CDR3 length: 14 residues. Germline V gene data show CDR1 as ENHRY and CDR2 as SYGVKD. CDR3 in DNA: TGTGCCATCGGTGGAGCACAGGGGAGAAATGAGCAGTCCTTC. Its translation: CAIGGAQGRNEQSF.

This clonotype has just one count. The gene calls are TRBV24-1 and TRBJ1-2, with a possible D match to TRBD1 (5 bases). In germline, CDR1 is KGHDR, CDR2 SFDVKD. Deletions cut 4 bases from V and 2 bases from J, with 19 bases between. The CDR3 loop spans 17 amino acids. CDR3 DNA sequence: TGTGCCACCAGTGAGAATGGGGCCCGCGGCAGGAACTATGGCTACACCTTC. Translation gives CATSENGARGRNYGYTF.

The chain recombines TRBV10-3 with TRBJ1-3, with D perhaps matching TRBD1 (5 bases). This CDR3 is 11 amino acids long. Germline CDR1 reads ENHRY; CDR2 reads SYGVKD. Trimming shortened V by 6 bases and J by 7 bases, and 7 bases separated the two germline ends. The CDR3 reads CAISRGNTIYF. The DNA for the CDR3 is TGTGCCATCAGCCGGGGGAACACCATATATTTT.

The rearrangement joins TRBV20-1 to TRBJ1-5; TRBD1 matches 7 bases. V dropped 3 bases and J dropped 0; count of bases not matched to a gene: 5. The CDR3 consists of 15 residues. Per the germline V gene, CDR1 is DFQATT and CDR2 is SNEGSKA (reference sequence). CDR3 bases: TGCAGTGCTAGCACGGGGACAGCTAGCAATCAGCCCCAGCATTTT. Its protein is CSASTGTASNQPQHF.

In this sample, this clonotype turned up a few times. The chain is built from TRBV20-1 and TRBJ2-3, with D tentatively TRBD2 (5 bases). The V gene lost 6 bases and the J gene lost 4 bases, with 17 bases spanning the gap. The germline CDR1 and CDR2 sequences are DFQATT and SNEGSKA (reference sequence). This CDR3 contains 14 residues. CDR3 in amino acids: CSASKDSPPDTQYF. The CDR3 nucleotides read TGCAGTGCGAGCAAGGACTCCCCCCCAGATACGCAGTATTTT.

This clonotype was seen many times. The gene calls are TRBV12-3 or TRBV12-4 and TRBJ1-2, with D hard to call. This CDR3 spans 13 amino acids. V lost 2 bases to trimming and J lost 3 bases, with 7 bases between them. CDR3 nucleotides: TGTGCCAGCAGTTTAACGCAGGACTATGGCTACACCTTC. The encoded protein is CASSLTQDYGYTF.

Many counts were recorded for this clonotype. The chain employs TRBV7-9 and TRBJ2-1; tentatively, D is TRBD2 (7 bases). The CDR3 loop spans 18 amino acids. V shed 5 bases and J shed 5 bases, with 25 bases lying between them. Germline V lookup: CDR1 SEHNR, CDR2 FQNEAQ (reference sequence). CDR3 sequence (DNA): TGTGCCAGCAGCCCTACCCGGGGGGCACCCTCAATACACAATGAGCAGTTCTTC. This translates into CASSPTRGAPSIHNEQFF.

The CDR3 DNA is TGCGCCAGCAGGGGAAGGGACTCCACAGATACGCAGTATTTT. Translating it yields CASRGRDSTDTQYF. The rearrangement links TRBV5-1 to TRBJ2-3; D perhaps matches TRBD2 (6 bases). V shed 5 bases and J shed 2 bases, with 12 bases lying between them. CDR1 SGHRS and CDR2 YFSETQ come from the germline V gene. CDR3 length equals 14 residues.

This clonotype has ten or more counts. This clone may be a read error of a much larger clone one base away. The CDR3 reads CSVEDRFSYGQYF. The CDR3 DNA reads TGCAGCGTTGAAGATCGATTTTCCTACGGGCAGTACTTC. The J gene is TRBJ2-7, the V gene TRBV29-1; D unclear. This CDR3 spans 13 amino acids. Germline V gene sequence: CDR1 SQVTM, CDR2 ANQGSEA.

The table lists this clonotype with many counts. V usage is TRBV7-9 and J usage is TRBJ2-1, with 7 bases aligning to TRBD1. Unmatched junction bases numbered 1, after V lost 3 bases and J lost 2 bases. CDR3 length: 14 amino acids. Germline V gives CDR1 SEHNR, CDR2 FQNEAQ (reference sequence). The CDR3 protein is CASSFGQAYNEQFF. The CDR3 coding sequence is TGTGCCAGCAGCTTCGGACAGGCCTACAATGAGCAGTTCTTC.

This clonotype was counted a single time. J is TRBJ2-7 and V is TRBV20-1, with D perhaps matching TRBD2 (5 bases). This CDR3 is built from 14 residues. The germline V gene has CDR1 DFQATT and CDR2 SNEGSKA (reference sequence). The V and J ends lost 1 base and 4 bases respectively, with 14 bases between them. The CDR3 here is CSARALAGGYEQYF. CDR3 nucleotides: TGCAGTGCTAGAGCCCTGGCGGGTGGGTACGAGCAGTACTTC.

This clonotype has ten or more counts. The chain carries TRBV5-8 and TRBJ2-5; D gene ambiguous. V shed 0 bases and J shed 1 base, with 4 bases lying between them. Germline values: CDR1 SGHTS, CDR2 YDEGEE. This CDR3 contains 13 residues. CDR3 bases: TGTGCCAGCAGCTTGGCCCCCCAAGAGACCCAGTACTTC. The encoded protein is CASSLAPQETQYF.

There are many counts of this clonotype. V and J are TRBV7-9 and TRBJ1-1; D is undetermined. The V end lost 2 bases, the J end lost 1 base, and 17 bases lay between the germline ends. Per germline, CDR1 SEHNR and CDR2 FQNEAQ (reference sequence). The CDR3 is 17 amino acids. CDR3 in DNA: TGTGCCAGCAGCTTAAATGAGTGGCGAGGGCGGAACACTGAAGCTTTCTTT. Translation: CASSLNEWRGRNTEAFF.

This clonotype came up many times. The chain couples TRBV29-1 to TRBJ2-2; 11 nucleotides match TRBD1. The CDR3 runs to 15 residues. J gave up 6 bases and V 5 bases, and 8 bases lay outside the gene matches. Germline values: CDR1 SQVTM, CDR2 ANQGSEA. The CDR3 sequence: CSVRFGQGAAGELFF. The CDR3 DNA sequence: TGCAGCGTTAGGTTTGGACAGGGGGCCGCCGGGGAGCTGTTTTTT.

In nucleotides, the CDR3 is TGCGCCAGCAGCCAATGGGACAGGGGGCGGTCTGGAAAACTGTTTTTT. As protein: CASSQWDRGRSGKLFF. V usage is TRBV4-3 and J usage is TRBJ1-4, with 12 bases aligning to TRBD1. This CDR3 is built from 16 residues. V lost 2 bases to trimming and J lost 10 bases; unmatched junction nucleotides: 8. The germline gives CDR1 LGHNA, CDR2 YSLEER.

The V call is TRBV10-2, the J call TRBJ1-2, with 9 bases that match TRBD1. The trim removed 7 bases at V and 11 bases at J, leaving 11 bases unmatched. The CDR3 extends over 13 amino acids. From germline, CDR1 is WSHSY and CDR2 SAAADI. In DNA, the CDR3 is TGCGCCAGCAACGCCGGGACAGGGCCCTGGTACACCTTC. Residues: CASNAGTGPWYTF.

In the case of this clonotype: Its ends do not fully match the called genes, so a read error is possible. The chain links TRBV7-9 to TRBJ1-1; tentative D call: TRBD1 (6 bases). Germline loops: CDR1 SEHNR, CDR2 FQNEAQ (reference sequence). The CDR3 spans 13 residues. The CDR3, as DNA: TGTGCCAGCAGCCGCGGACAGTACACTGAAGCCTTCTTT. It yields the protein CASSRGQYTEAFF.

This rearrangement joins TRBV5-6 to TRBJ1-5; D might be TRBD1 (5 bases). V was clipped by 0 bases and J by 9 bases, with 7 bases between them. CDR1 is SGHDT, CDR2 YYEEEE, per germline. This CDR3 is built from 12 residues. The CDR3 protein is CASSLAGGPQHF. CDR3 bases: TGTGCCAGCAGCTTGGCCGGGGGGCCCCAGCATTTT.